This T cell receptor (beta chain) comes out of a study of T cells in localized non-small cell lung cancer. Assay used: immunoSEQ multiplex PCR; TCRdb lists only in-frame clones, some missing. The sample shows 50,000 to 55,000 clones, over 80% of them seen only once. On this clone: Its antigen is as yet unknown.

Study-level results: There were a median 57 of the top 100 tumor clones appearing in adjacent lung. Adjacent uninvolved lung tissue had the highest T cell clonality, exceeding tumor. Heterogeneity remains possible, as sequencing covered one tumor region only. Blood T cell density predicted longer survival; adjacent-lung clonality, shorter.

CDR1 is LNHDA and CDR2 is SQIVND in the germline V gene (reference sequence). This CDR3 has 14 amino acids. Germline trimming cut 5 bases from V and 5 bases from J; bases unmatched to any gene: 3. The clonotype was recovered from a man aged 35 to 69 with stage III lung adenocarcinoma. The J gene is TRBJ1-4, the V gene TRBV19, with TRBD1 identical over 9 bases. Specimen: peripheral blood mononuclear cells, collected before any cancer treatment. CDR3 region: CASSAGQGNEKLFF. The CDR3 coding sequence is TGTGCCAGTAGTGCGGGACAGGGAAATGAAAAACTGTTTTTT. Drawing the rest from reference TRBV19 and TRBJ1-4, the complete variable domain is DGGITQSPKYLFRKEGQNVTLSCEQNLNHDAMYWYRQDPGQGLRLIYYSQIVNDFQKGDIAEGYSVSREKKESFPLTVTSAQKNPTAFYLCASSAGQGNEKLFFGSGTQLSVL.